This T cell receptor beta chain is from a study of cytomegalovirus exposure and HLA in healthy donors. Study summary: Among the 300 to 400 donors who were genotyped, about 86% fell in the genetic ancestry cluster that is associated with self-reported Caucasian donors.

The PCR employed 60 Vbeta primers together with 13 Jbeta primers. Sequenced by immunoSEQ multiplex PCR; TCRdb stores in-frame clones only, minus some. The table counts about 58,000 clones; 4% lies in the top ten. General observations from the study: Cytomegalovirus-associated status was assigned to approximately 160 TCR beta chains.

There are 17 residues in the CDR3. Per germline, CDR1 SGHNT and CDR2 YYREEE (reference sequence). Trimming shortened V by 0 bases and J by 7 bases, and 22 bases separated the two germline ends. A note on this clone: Its matching antigen is unknown.

Each donor was healthy, and each was a bone marrow donor. The sample consisted of PBMCs. The TCR originated in a male donor in good health and CMV-seronegative. The rearrangement links TRBV5-4 to TRBJ1-2; possibly TRBD1 for D (5 bases). CDR3 in amino acids: CASSLGLGTGSVVGYTF. The CDR3 nucleotides read TGTGCCAGCAGCTTGGGGTTGGGTACAGGTTCCGTAGTTGGCTACACCTTC.